This T cell receptor (beta chain) was retrieved from a study of blood T cell repertoires in COVID-19. As for the study in general: In each case, the material was cDNA or gDNA derived from T cells, B-cell-depleted T cells, or PBMCs.

Some clones are missing from TCRdb's copy, which holds only in-frame ones; the method was immunoSEQ multiplex PCR. The sample carries some 200,000 clones, around 87% recorded once. From germline, CDR1 is MNHNS and CDR2 SASEGT. The CDR3 sequence is 14 residues long. The J segment lost 4 bases and the V segment lost 1 base, leaving 3 bases of the junction unmatched. The rearrangement uses TRBV6-1 and TRBJ1-2; 7 nucleotides agree with TRBD1. This receptor was obtained from a man between 40 and 49 years old with active or convalescent COVID-19. The sample comprised peripheral blood. CDR3 nucleotide sequence: TGTGCCAGCAGTGAAGAGACAGGGCCCTATGGCTACACCTTC. Translating gives CASSEETGPYGYTF.